This T cell receptor beta chain was captured in a study of blood T cell repertoires in COVID-19. The wider study: The United States, Italy and Spain were the sources of the acute and convalescent COVID-19 samples. T cells, B-cell-depleted T cells, or PBMCs provided the cDNA or gDNA that served as material.

This CDR3 has 15 amino acids. Trimming cost V 4 bases and J 3 bases; bases outside gene matches: 6. Germline assignment: CDR1 SGHNT and CDR2 YYREEE (reference sequence). Original analysis: Estimation of nucleated cell counts was performed using reference gene primer amplification. The table came from immunoSEQ multiplex PCR; TCRdb's copy has only in-frame clones and leaves some out. V, J and clone size derive from that table, while D and trimming were established from the DNA sequence. Of roughly 87,000 clones listed, around 85% are singletons. The sample was peripheral blood. This TCR came from a woman aged 60-70 years with acute or convalescent COVID-19. V usage is TRBV5-4 and J usage is TRBJ2-1; TRBD2 agrees at 8 bases. As DNA, the CDR3 is TGTGCCAGCAGCCCCAGCGGGGGAGTCTACAATGAGCAGTTCTTC. The encoded protein is CASSPSGGVYNEQFF. Looking up the rest from reference TRBV5-4 and TRBJ2-1 gives the full variable domain: ETGVTQSPTHLIKTRGQQVTLRCSSQSGHNTVSWYQQALGQGPQFIFQYYREEENGRGNFPPRFSGLQFPNYSSELNVNALELDDSALYLCASSPSGGVYNEQFFGPGTRLTVL.